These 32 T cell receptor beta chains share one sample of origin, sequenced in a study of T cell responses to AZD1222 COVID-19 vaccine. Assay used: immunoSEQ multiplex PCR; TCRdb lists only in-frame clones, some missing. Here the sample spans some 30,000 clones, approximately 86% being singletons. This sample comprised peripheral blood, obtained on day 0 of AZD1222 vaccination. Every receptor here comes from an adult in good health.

CDR3 in DNA: TGTGCCAGCAGTTTATCCACCCCACCTCAGTGGGCAGATACGCAGTATTTT. Translation: CASSLSTPPQWADTQYF. This chain links TRBV27 with TRBJ2-3, with unresolved D. V shed 0 bases and J shed 4 bases, with 17 bases lying between them. This CDR3 has 17 residues. Per germline, CDR1 MNHEY and CDR2 SMNVEV (reference sequence).

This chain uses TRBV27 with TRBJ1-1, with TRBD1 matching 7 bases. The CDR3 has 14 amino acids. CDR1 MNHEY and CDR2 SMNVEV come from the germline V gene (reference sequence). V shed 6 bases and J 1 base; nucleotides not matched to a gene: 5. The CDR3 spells CASSSRDRNTEAFF. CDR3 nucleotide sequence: TGTGCCAGCAGCTCCCGGGACAGGAACACTGAAGCTTTCTTT.

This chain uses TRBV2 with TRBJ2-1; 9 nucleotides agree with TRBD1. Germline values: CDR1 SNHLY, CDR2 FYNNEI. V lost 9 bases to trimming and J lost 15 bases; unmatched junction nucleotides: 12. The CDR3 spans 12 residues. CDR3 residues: CASRYQDRGTFF. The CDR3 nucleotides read TGTGCCAGTCGATATCAGGACAGGGGTACGTTCTTC.

The CDR3 DNA reads as TGTGCCAGCAGCCAAGGCCAGGGTGTTGGTAATTCACCCCTCCACTTT. Translation: CASSQGQGVGNSPLHF. The rearrangement joins TRBV7-6 to TRBJ1-6; TRBD1 is a possible D gene (5 bases). The CDR3 is 16 residues long. Germline V lookup: CDR1 SGHVS, CDR2 FNYEAQ. V was shortened by 5 bases and J by 6 bases, with 17 bases between the two germline ends.

CDR3 bases: TGTGCCAGCACGGCATACAATGAGCAGTTCTTC. This sequence encodes CASTAYNEQFF. The rearrangement links TRBV11-1 to TRBJ2-1; D is ambiguous. The V gene lost 7 bases and the J gene lost 4 bases, with 5 bases spanning the gap. This CDR3 contains 11 residues. Germline V gives CDR1 SGHAT, CDR2 FQDESV (reference sequence). The full variable domain, its missing parts supplied by reference TRBV11-1 and TRBJ2-1, is EAEVAQSPRYKITEKSQAVAFWCDPISGHATLYWYRQILGQGPELLVQFQDESVVDDSQLPKDRFSAERLKGVDSTLKIQPAELGDSAMYLCASTAYNEQFFGPGTRLTVL.

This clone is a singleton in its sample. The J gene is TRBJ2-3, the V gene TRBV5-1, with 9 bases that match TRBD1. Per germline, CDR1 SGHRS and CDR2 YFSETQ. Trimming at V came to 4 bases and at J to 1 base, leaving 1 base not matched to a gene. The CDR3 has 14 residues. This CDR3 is CASSRTGGTDTQYF. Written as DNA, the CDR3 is TGCGCCAGCAGCCGGACAGGGGGCACAGATACGCAGTATTTT.

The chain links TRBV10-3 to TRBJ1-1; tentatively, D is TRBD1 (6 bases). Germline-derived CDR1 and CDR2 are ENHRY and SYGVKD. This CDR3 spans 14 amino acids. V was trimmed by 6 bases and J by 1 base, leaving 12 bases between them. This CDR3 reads CAIRGDTSNTEAFF. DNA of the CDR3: TGTGCCATCAGGGGGGACACTTCGAACACTGAAGCTTTCTTT.

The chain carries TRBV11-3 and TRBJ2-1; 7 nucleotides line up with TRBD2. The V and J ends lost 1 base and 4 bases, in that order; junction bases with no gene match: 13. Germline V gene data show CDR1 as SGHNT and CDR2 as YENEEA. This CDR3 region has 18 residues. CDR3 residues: CASSLAHPAGALYNEQFF. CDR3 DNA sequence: TGTGCCAGCAGCTTAGCTCACCCGGCGGGAGCTTTGTACAATGAGCAGTTCTTC.

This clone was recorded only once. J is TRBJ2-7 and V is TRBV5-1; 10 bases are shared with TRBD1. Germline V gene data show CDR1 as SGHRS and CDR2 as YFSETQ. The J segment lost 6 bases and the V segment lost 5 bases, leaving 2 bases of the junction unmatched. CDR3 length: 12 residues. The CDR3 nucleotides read TGCGCCAGCAGGCGGACAGGGGGCGAGCAGTACTTC. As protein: CASRRTGGEQYF.

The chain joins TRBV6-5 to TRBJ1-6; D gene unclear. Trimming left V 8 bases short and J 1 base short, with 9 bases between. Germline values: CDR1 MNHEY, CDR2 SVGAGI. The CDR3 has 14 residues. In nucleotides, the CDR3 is TGTGCCAGCGGCGGGAGGTCCTATAATTCACCCCTCCACTTT. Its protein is CASGGRSYNSPLHF.

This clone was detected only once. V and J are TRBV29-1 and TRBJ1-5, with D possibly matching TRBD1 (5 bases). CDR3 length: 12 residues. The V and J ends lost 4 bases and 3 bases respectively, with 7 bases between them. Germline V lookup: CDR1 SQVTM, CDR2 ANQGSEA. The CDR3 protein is CSVGDVNQPQHF. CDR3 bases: TGCAGCGTTGGGGACGTCAATCAGCCCCAGCATTTT.

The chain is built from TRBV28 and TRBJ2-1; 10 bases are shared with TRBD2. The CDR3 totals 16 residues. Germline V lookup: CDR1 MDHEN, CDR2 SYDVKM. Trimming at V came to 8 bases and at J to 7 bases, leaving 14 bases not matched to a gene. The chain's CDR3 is CASFQFMASGRNEQFF. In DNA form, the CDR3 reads TGTGCCAGCTTCCAGTTTATGGCTAGCGGGAGAAATGAGCAGTTCTTC.

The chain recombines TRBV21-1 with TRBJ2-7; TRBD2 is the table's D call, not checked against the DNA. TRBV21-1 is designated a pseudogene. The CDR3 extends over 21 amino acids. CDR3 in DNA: TGTGCCAGCAGCCAAAAGCGGTACCGTCTAGCGTCAGTCAATTTGGGGTACGAGCAGTACTTC. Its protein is CASSQKRYRLASVNLGYEQYF.

The CDR3 coding sequence is TGTGCCACCGACTCTCGCGAGACCCAGTACTTC. It codes for CATDSRETQYF. The V gene is TRBV28, the J gene TRBJ2-5; D unclear. V lost 10 bases, J lost 5 bases, and 11 bases lay in between. Germline V CDR1 and CDR2: MDHEN, SYDVKM. The CDR3 contains 11 residues.

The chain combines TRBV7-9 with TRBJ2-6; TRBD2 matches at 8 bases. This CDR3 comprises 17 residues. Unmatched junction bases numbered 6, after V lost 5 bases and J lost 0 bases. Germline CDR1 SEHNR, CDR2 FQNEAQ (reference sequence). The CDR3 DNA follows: TGTGCCAGCAGCCGGGGGGGACAAGGCTCTGGGGCCAACGTCCTGACTTTC. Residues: CASSRGGQGSGANVLTF.

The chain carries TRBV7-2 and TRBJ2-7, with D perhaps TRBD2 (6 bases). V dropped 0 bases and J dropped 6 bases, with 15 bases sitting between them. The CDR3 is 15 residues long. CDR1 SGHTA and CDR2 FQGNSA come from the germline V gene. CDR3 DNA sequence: TGTGCCAGCAGCTTAGCGTTAGGGACTTCGGGCGAGCAGTACTTC. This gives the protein CASSLALGTSGEQYF.

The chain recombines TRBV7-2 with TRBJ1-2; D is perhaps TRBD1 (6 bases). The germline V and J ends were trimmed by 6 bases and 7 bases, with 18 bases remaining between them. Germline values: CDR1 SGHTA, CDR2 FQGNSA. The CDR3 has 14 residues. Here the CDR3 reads CASSDLKQGAGYTF. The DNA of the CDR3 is TGTGCCAGCAGTGACTTGAAACAGGGTGCTGGCTACACCTTC.

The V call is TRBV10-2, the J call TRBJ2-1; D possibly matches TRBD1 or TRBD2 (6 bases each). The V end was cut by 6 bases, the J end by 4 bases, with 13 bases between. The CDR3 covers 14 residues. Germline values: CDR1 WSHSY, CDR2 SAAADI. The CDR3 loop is CASRGGQRYNEQFF. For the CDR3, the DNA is TGCGCCAGCAGAGGGGGGCAACGGTACAATGAGCAGTTCTTC.

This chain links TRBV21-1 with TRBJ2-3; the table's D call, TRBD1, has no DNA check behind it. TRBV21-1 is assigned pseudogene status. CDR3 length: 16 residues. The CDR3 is CASSMDSWTGTDTQYF. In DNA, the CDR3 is TGTGCCAGCAGCATGGACAGTTGGACTGGCACAGATACGCAGTATTTT.

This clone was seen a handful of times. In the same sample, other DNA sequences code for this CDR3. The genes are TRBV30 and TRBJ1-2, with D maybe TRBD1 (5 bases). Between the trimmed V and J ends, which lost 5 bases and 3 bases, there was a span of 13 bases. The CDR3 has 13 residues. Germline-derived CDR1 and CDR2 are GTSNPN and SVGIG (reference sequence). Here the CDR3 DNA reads TGTGCCTGGGTCCCAGACAGACACTATGGCTACACCTTC. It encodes CAWVPDRHYGYTF.

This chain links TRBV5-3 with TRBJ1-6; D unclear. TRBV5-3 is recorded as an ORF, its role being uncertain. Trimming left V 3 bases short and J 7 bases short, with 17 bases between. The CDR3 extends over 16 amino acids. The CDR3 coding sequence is TGTGCCAGAAGCTGCTCCCCATCTTGGGCGAATTCACCCCTCCACTTT. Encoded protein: CARSCSPSWANSPLHF.

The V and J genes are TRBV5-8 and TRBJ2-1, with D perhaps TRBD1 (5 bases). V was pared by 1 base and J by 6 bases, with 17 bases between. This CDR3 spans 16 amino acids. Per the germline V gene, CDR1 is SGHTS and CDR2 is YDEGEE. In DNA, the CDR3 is TGTGCCAGCAGCTTGATGCTGGGGCGCCCCGGCAATGAGCAGTTCTTC. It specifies CASSLMLGRPGNEQFF.

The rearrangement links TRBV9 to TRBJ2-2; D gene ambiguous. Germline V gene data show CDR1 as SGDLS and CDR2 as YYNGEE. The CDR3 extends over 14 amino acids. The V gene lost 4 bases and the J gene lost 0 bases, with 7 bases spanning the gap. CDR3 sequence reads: CASSYLANTGELFF. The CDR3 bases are TGTGCCAGCAGCTATTTGGCGAACACCGGGGAGCTGTTTTTT.

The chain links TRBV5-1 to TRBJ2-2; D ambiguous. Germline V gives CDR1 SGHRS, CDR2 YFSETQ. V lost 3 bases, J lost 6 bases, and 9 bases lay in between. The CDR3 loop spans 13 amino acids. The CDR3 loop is CASSSLVSGELFF. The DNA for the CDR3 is TGCGCCAGCAGCTCCTTGGTGTCCGGGGAGCTGTTTTTT.

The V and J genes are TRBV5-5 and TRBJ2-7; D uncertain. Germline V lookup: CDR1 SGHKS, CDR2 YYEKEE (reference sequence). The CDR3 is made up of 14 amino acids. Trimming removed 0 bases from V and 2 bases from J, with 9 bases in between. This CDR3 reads CASSLAGSPYEQYF. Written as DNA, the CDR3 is TGTGCCAGCAGCTTGGCCGGCAGCCCCTACGAGCAGTACTTC.

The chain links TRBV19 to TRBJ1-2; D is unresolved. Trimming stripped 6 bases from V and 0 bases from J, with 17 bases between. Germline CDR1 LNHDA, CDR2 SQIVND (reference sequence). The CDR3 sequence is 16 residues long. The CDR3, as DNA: TGTGCCAGTAGCCCCGCGACAAGGCTATCTAACTATGGCTACACCTTC. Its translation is CASSPATRLSNYGYTF.

The CDR3 here is CASSLDPGGTEAFF. The CDR3 DNA follows: TGCGCCAGCAGCTTGGATCCGGGGGGAACTGAAGCTTTCTTT. The chain is built from TRBV5-1 and TRBJ1-1; TRBD1 might be the D (5 bases). V dropped 0 bases and J dropped 5 bases, with 11 bases sitting between them. Looked up from germline, CDR1 is SGHRS and CDR2 is YFSETQ. The CDR3 sequence is 14 residues long.

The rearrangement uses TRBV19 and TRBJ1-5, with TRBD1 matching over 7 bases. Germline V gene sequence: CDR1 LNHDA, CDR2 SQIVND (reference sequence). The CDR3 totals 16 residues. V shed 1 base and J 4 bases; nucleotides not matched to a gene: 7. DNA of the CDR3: TGTGCCAGTAGTATAGCCGACAGGGTGTCAAATCAGCCCCAGCATTTT. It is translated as CASSIADRVSNQPQHF. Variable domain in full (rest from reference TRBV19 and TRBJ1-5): DGGITQSPKYLFRKEGQNVTLSCEQNLNHDAMYWYRQDPGQGLRLIYYSQIVNDFQKGDIAEGYSVSREKKESFPLTVTSAQKNPTAFYLCASSIADRVSNQPQHFGDGTRLSIL.

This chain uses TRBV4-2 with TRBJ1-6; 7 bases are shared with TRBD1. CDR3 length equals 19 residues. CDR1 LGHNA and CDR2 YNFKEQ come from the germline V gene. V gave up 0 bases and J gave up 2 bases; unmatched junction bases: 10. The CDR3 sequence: CASSQDLRTGSAYNSPLHF. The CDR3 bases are TGTGCCAGCAGCCAAGATTTGCGGACAGGTAGCGCCTATAATTCACCCCTCCACTTT.

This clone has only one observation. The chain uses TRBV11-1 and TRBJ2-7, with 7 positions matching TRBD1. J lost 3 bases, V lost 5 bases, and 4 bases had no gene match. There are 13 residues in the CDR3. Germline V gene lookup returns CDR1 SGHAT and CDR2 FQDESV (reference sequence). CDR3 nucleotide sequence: TGTGCCAGCAGCACGGGACAGATCTACGAGCAGTACTTC. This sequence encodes CASSTGQIYEQYF.

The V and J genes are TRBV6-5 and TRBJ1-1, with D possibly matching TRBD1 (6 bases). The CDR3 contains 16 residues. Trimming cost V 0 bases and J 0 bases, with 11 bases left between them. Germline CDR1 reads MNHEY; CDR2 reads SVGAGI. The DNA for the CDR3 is TGTGCCAGCAGTTACTCGCTCGGGGGCTTGAACACTGAAGCTTTCTTT. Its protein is CASSYSLGGLNTEAFF.

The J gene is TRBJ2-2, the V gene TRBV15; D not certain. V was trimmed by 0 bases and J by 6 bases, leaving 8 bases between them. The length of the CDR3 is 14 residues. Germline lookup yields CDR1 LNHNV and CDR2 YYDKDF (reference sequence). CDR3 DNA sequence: TGTGCCACCAGCAGAGATCGGGCACCCGGGGAGCTGTTTTTT. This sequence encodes CATSRDRAPGELFF.